A single sample is the source of the 30 T cell receptor beta chains below, sequenced in a study of T cell responses to AZD1222 COVID-19 vaccine. Some clones are missing from TCRdb's copy, which holds only in-frame ones; the method was immunoSEQ multiplex PCR. The sample contains roughly 140,000 clones, 91% of which appear only once. The specimen comprised peripheral blood, sampled on day 0 of AZD1222 vaccination. The receptors come from an adult in good health.

The chain is built from TRBV10-2 and TRBJ2-7; D could derive from TRBD1 or TRBD2 (5 bases each). The CDR3 length is 14 residues. V was shortened by 6 bases and J by 1 base, with 13 bases between the two germline ends. Per the germline V gene, CDR1 is WSHSY and CDR2 is SAAADI. The CDR3, as DNA: TGCGCCAGCAGGAGGGACGGAAATTCCTACGAGCAGTACTTC. Its protein product is CASRRDGNSYEQYF.

The J gene is TRBJ2-3, the V gene TRBV7-9; TRBD2 matches 7 bases. V lost 1 base and J lost 3; bases outside the gene matches: 7. Per the germline V gene, CDR1 is SEHNR and CDR2 is FQNEAQ (reference sequence). The CDR3 spans 16 residues. CDR3 nucleotide sequence: TGTGCCAGCAGCTTAGTTCGGGCGGGAGTGACAGATACGCAGTATTTT. Protein product: CASSLVRAGVTDTQYF.

The chain combines TRBV5-4 with TRBJ2-5, with a possible D match to TRBD1 (6 bases). The germline V gene has CDR1 SGHNT and CDR2 YYREEE (reference sequence). This CDR3 spans 14 amino acids. Trimming left V 4 bases short and J 1 base short, with 11 bases between. Here the CDR3 reads CASSLQGFQETQYF. The DNA for the CDR3 is TGTGCCAGCAGCCTACAGGGCTTCCAAGAGACCCAGTACTTC.

The rearrangement uses TRBV5-4 and TRBJ1-2, with 9 nucleotides matching TRBD1. With 4 bases clipped from V and 8 bases from J, the junction kept 6 bases outside the gene matches. Germline CDR1 SGHNT, CDR2 YYREEE (reference sequence). The CDR3 contains 13 residues. The CDR3 bases are TGTGCCAGCAGCCAACAGGGGGCGCAAGGCTACACCTTC. It is translated as CASSQQGAQGYTF.

The chain couples TRBV6-6 to TRBJ2-2; 7 nucleotides align to TRBD2. The trim removed 2 bases at V and 10 bases at J, leaving 10 bases unmatched. From germline, CDR1 is MNHNY and CDR2 SVGAGI (reference sequence). This CDR3 is built from 15 residues. CDR3 sequence reads: CASSYDGLGAAELFF. For the CDR3, the DNA is TGTGCCAGCAGTTACGACGGACTAGGGGCTGCGGAGCTGTTTTTT.

The rearrangement joins TRBV10-1 to TRBJ2-5; D is tentatively TRBD1 or TRBD2 (6 bases each). In germline, CDR1 is WNHNN, CDR2 SYGVQD (reference sequence). This CDR3 contains 18 residues. Trimming removed 2 bases at V and 5 bases at J, with 24 bases between. CDR3 DNA sequence: TGCGCCAGCAGTGAGGACTCCCCGCGGGACACCCAGGGGGAGACCCAGTACTTC. Residues: CASSEDSPRDTQGETQYF.

The chain combines TRBV5-5 with TRBJ1-1; D unresolved. The CDR3 spans 12 residues. Germline CDR1 SGHKS, CDR2 YYEKEE (reference sequence). Trimming cost V 4 bases and J 4 bases, with 8 bases left between them. CDR3 DNA sequence: TGTGCCAGCAGCAGAGGGCTCACTGAAGCTTTCTTT. Amino acids: CASSRGLTEAFF.

The gene calls are TRBV9 and TRBJ2-1, with a tentative D call TRBD1 (6 bases). Trimming shortened V by 3 bases and J by 7 bases, and 8 bases separated the two germline ends. Germline V gene lookup returns CDR1 SGDLS and CDR2 YYNGEE. The CDR3 has 12 amino acids. The CDR3 loop is CASSERGNEQFF. As DNA, the CDR3 is TGTGCCAGCAGCGAGAGGGGGAATGAGCAGTTCTTC.

The genes are TRBV5-4 and TRBJ2-5; TRBD2 agrees at 9 bases. V shed 0 bases, J shed 1 base, and the junction held 4 bases outside the gene matches. The germline V gene encodes CDR1 SGHNT and CDR2 YYREEE (reference sequence). The CDR3 has 16 residues. The CDR3 DNA reads TGTGCCAGCAGCTTGGCGGCGGGAGGGGTCCAAGAGACCCAGTACTTC. Translation gives CASSLAAGGVQETQYF. The full variable domain, with the rest looked up from reference TRBV5-4 and TRBJ2-5, is ETGVTQSPTHLIKTRGQQVTLRCSSQSGHNTVSWYQQALGQGPQFIFQYYREEENGRGNFPPRFSGLQFPNYSSELNVNALELDDSALYLCASSLAAGGVQETQYFGPGTRLLVL.

The chain combines TRBV9 with TRBJ2-5; D may be TRBD2 (6 bases). Per germline, CDR1 SGDLS and CDR2 YYNGEE. The CDR3 has 15 amino acids. V lost 3 bases and J 2 bases, leaving 14 bases between the germline ends. In DNA, the CDR3 is TGTGCCAGCAGCGAGGGGACTGTAGCACAAGAGACCCAGTACTTC. Its protein is CASSEGTVAQETQYF.

This sequence joins TRBV19 and TRBJ1-5; no definite D call. The germline CDR1 and CDR2 sequences are LNHDA and SQIVND (reference sequence). There are 16 residues in the CDR3. V dropped 3 bases and J dropped 7 bases, with 19 bases sitting between them. The CDR3: CASSIGQRLNGQPQHF. Here the CDR3 DNA reads TGTGCCAGTAGTATCGGGCAGCGACTCAACGGGCAGCCCCAGCATTTT.

The chain joins TRBV9 to TRBJ2-1, with 7 nucleotides matching TRBD1. This CDR3 spans 14 amino acids. V was pared by 6 bases and J by 3 bases, with 6 bases of the junction left unmatched. Germline V gene data show CDR1 as SGDLS and CDR2 as YYNGEE. The DNA for the CDR3 is TGTGCCAGCACCCCCGGGACAGTCTACAATGAGCAGTTCTTC. This translates into CASTPGTVYNEQFF.

This clone was seen only a few times. The gene calls are TRBV28 and TRBJ2-2; the D is unclear. Germline V CDR1 and CDR2: MDHEN, SYDVKM. This CDR3 comprises 12 residues. Between the trimmed V and J ends, which lost 3 bases and 7 bases, there was a span of 6 bases. CDR3 sequence reads: CASSLELGELFF. The CDR3 bases are TGTGCCAGCAGTTTGGAGCTCGGGGAGCTGTTTTTT.

V gene TRBV27 combines with J gene TRBJ1-6, with 11 bases that match TRBD1. The trim removed 6 bases at V and 4 bases at J, leaving 5 bases unmatched. CDR1 is MNHEY and CDR2 is SMNVEV in the germline V gene (reference sequence). This CDR3 region has 16 residues. DNA for the CDR3: TGTGCCAGCAGCCCCGGGACAGGGGGTTATAATTCACCCCTCCACTTT. Its translation is CASSPGTGGYNSPLHF.

CDR3 protein: CASSLRASGRTYEQYF. The CDR3 nucleotides read TGTGCCAGCAGCTTAAGGGCTAGCGGGAGAACCTACGAGCAGTACTTC. V and J are TRBV7-3 and TRBJ2-7; 10 nucleotides match TRBD2. This CDR3 has 16 residues. Germline trimming cut 1 base from V and 2 bases from J; bases unmatched to any gene: 5. From germline, CDR1 is SGHTA and CDR2 FQGTGA. The full variable domain, its missing parts supplied by reference TRBV7-3 and TRBJ2-7, is GAGVSQTPSNKVTEKGKYVELRCDPISGHTALYWYRQSLGQGPEFLIYFQGTGAADDSGLPNDRFFAVRPEGSVSTLKIQRTERGDSAVYLCASSLRASGRTYEQYFGPGTRLTVT.

As for this clone: The sample contains more than one DNA sequence encoding this CDR3. This chain uses TRBV29-1 with TRBJ2-1, with D perhaps matching TRBD1 (5 bases). Trimming took off 5 bases at V and 0 bases at J, with 8 bases between the two ends. CDR1 SQVTM and CDR2 ANQGSEA come from the germline V gene. The CDR3 covers 13 residues. CDR3 nucleotide sequence: TGCAGCGTTCAGGGTGGCTCCTACAATGAGCAGTTCTTC. This gives the protein CSVQGGSYNEQFF.

The V gene is TRBV28, the J gene TRBJ1-4, with D perhaps matching TRBD1 (6 bases). This CDR3 has 15 amino acids. Germline V gene lookup returns CDR1 MDHEN and CDR2 SYDVKM. V shed 5 bases and J shed 8 bases, with 18 bases lying between them. The CDR3 region has the DNA TGTGCCAGCAGTCTTGCCGGGACACTCGGAGAAAAACTGTTTTTT. It yields the protein CASSLAGTLGEKLFF.

V gene TRBV6-5 combines with J gene TRBJ1-2; D may be TRBD1 (6 bases). The CDR3 runs to 13 residues. V lost 6 bases to trimming and J lost 5 bases, with 13 bases between them. Germline V gives CDR1 MNHEY, CDR2 SVGAGI. The DNA for the CDR3 is TGTGCCAGCAGCGCCGACGGACAGTATGGCTACACCTTC. Translation: CASSADGQYGYTF.

The chain links TRBV7-9 to TRBJ2-3; D ambiguous. The CDR3 spans 12 residues. Per germline, CDR1 SEHNR and CDR2 FQNEAQ (reference sequence). Between the trimmed V and J ends, which lost 0 bases and 5 bases, there was a span of 3 bases. This CDR3 is CASSLAVDTQYF. As DNA, the CDR3 is TGTGCCAGCAGCTTAGCAGTAGATACGCAGTATTTT.

The CDR3 spells CASRIASGSYEQYF. In DNA form, the CDR3 reads TGTGCCAGTAGGATTGCTAGCGGGAGTTACGAGCAGTACTTC. V and J are TRBV19 and TRBJ2-7, with 10 bases lining up with TRBD2. V was clipped by 6 bases and J by 4 bases; unmatched bases: 6. This CDR3 contains 14 residues. The germline V gene has CDR1 LNHDA and CDR2 SQIVND (reference sequence).

The gene calls are TRBV11-3 and TRBJ2-2; TRBD1 aligns across 8 bases. V shed 7 bases, J shed 7 bases, and the junction held 5 bases outside the gene matches. CDR1 is SGHNT and CDR2 is YENEEA in the germline V gene. This CDR3 comprises 13 residues. The CDR3 bases are TGTGCCAGCACAGGGGGCGCGGGCGGGGAGCTGTTTTTT. It is translated as CASTGGAGGELFF.

The chain employs TRBV7-2 and TRBJ2-5; 12 bases line up with TRBD2. The J segment lost 2 bases and the V segment lost 0 bases, leaving 1 base of the junction unmatched. Germline V gene data show CDR1 as SGHTA and CDR2 as FQGNSA. The CDR3 sequence is 16 residues long. CDR3 loop: CASSLALAGGQETQYF. The CDR3 coding sequence is TGTGCCAGCAGCTTAGCACTAGCGGGGGGTCAAGAGACCCAGTACTTC.

The sample holds one count of this clone. This chain uses TRBV15 with TRBJ1-1; unclear D gene. CDR1 is LNHNV, CDR2 YYDKDF, per germline (reference sequence). The length of the CDR3 is 13 residues. Trimming took off 1 base at V and 5 bases at J, with 8 bases between the two ends. CDR3 sequence: CATSRVGQTEAFF. The CDR3 region has the DNA TGTGCCACCAGCAGAGTTGGGCAGACTGAAGCTTTCTTT.

The chain combines TRBV10-1 with TRBJ2-7, with 9 bases identical to TRBD1. CDR1 and CDR2 from the germline V gene are WNHNN and SYGVQD (reference sequence). The CDR3 runs 13 residues. V was pared by 10 bases and J by 4 bases, with 8 bases of the junction left unmatched. The CDR3 reads CATAGQGLYEQYF. CDR3 DNA: TGCGCCACCGCGGGACAGGGCTTATACGAGCAGTACTTC.

This clone was observed a single time. This CDR3 is CASSLGASRPYGYTF. The CDR3 DNA sequence: TGTGCCAGCAGTCTCGGAGCCTCCCGGCCCTATGGCTACACCTTC. The chain is built from TRBV3-1 (or the pseudogene TRBV3-2) and TRBJ1-2, with D hard to call. This CDR3 is 15 amino acids long. CDR1 and CDR2 from the germline V gene are LGHDT and YNNKEL (reference sequence). Trimming shortened V by 6 bases and J by 4 bases, and 18 bases separated the two germline ends.

The rearrangement uses TRBV4-1 and TRBJ2-3, with TRBD1 as a possible D gene (5 bases). The CDR3 is 17 residues long. The V gene's germline CDR1 is MGHRA and CDR2 YSYEKL. V was cut by 1 base and J by 6 bases, with 20 bases left in between. In nucleotides, the CDR3 is TGCGCCAGCAGCCAAGGACCCAGGGTGACGCGCGCGGATACGCAGTATTTT. This translates into CASSQGPRVTRADTQYF.

The genes are TRBV6-6 and TRBJ2-6; D might be TRBD2 (5 bases). The CDR3 totals 15 residues. From germline, CDR1 is MNHNY and CDR2 SVGAGI (reference sequence). V was pared by 5 bases and J by 1 base, with 9 bases between. CDR3 coding DNA: TGTGCCAGCAGTGACGGGAAATCTGGGGCCAACGTCCTGACTTTC. Residues: CASSDGKSGANVLTF.

The chain couples TRBV7-9 to TRBJ1-4, with D possibly being TRBD1 (5 bases). This CDR3 comprises 15 residues. The germline CDR1 and CDR2 sequences are SEHNR and FQNEAQ (reference sequence). Trimming stripped 5 bases from V and 8 bases from J, with 18 bases between. The CDR3 bases are TGTGCCAGCAGCCTCATTGAAGCAGGGCAAGAAAAACTGTTTTTT. Its translation is CASSLIEAGQEKLFF.

V and J are TRBV27 and TRBJ1-1; D call uncertain. The CDR3 runs to 15 residues. Trimming removed 4 bases from V and 4 bases from J, with 16 bases in between. Germline CDR1 is MNHEY and CDR2 is SMNVEV (reference sequence). The CDR3 DNA reads as TGTGCCAGCAGTTCCCCCCATTCCGGTGCCACTGAAGCTTTCTTT. Its protein is CASSSPHSGATEAFF.

This clone was recorded a few times. J is TRBJ1-2 and V is TRBV4-1; 8 bases line up with TRBD1. There are 14 residues in the CDR3. Germline assignment: CDR1 MGHRA and CDR2 YSYEKL. Unmatched junction bases numbered 5, after V lost 4 bases and J lost 4 bases. CDR3 sequence reads: CASSPPTGVYGYTF. The CDR3 bases are TGCGCCAGCAGCCCCCCGACAGGGGTCTATGGCTACACCTTC.